These 26 T cell receptor beta chains share one sample of origin, sequenced in a study of T cells after yellow fever vaccination (dated by TCRdb to about 2019). What the treatment or condition label conveys for this sample: live attenuated yellow fever vaccine strain. The library was generated by 5' RACE. Sequencer: Illumina HiSeq 2500. The public sequencing data were trimmed at Q25 with fastp and processed into clonotypes with MiXCR by TCRdb, which kept only in-frame beta chains. Each entry merges the rows of one CDR3 protein and shows their most common DNA and genes. The sample yields 450,000 to 600,000 distinct CDR3 sequences; roughly 17% were counted once. Jointly, the top ten make up roughly a sixth of the sample. Material: PBMCs, obtained 5 days after the first yellow fever vaccination. The receptors come from a man aged 18 to 29 who received the YFV17D yellow fever vaccine.

In its sample, this clonotype was seen a few times. The chain recombines TRBV25-1 with TRBJ1-1; D gene ambiguous. This CDR3 has 14 residues. Trimming left V 5 bases short and J 1 base short, with 11 bases between. The germline V gene has CDR1 MGHDK and CDR2 SYGVNS. For the CDR3, the DNA is TGTGCCAGCAGTAATCTAGACCGGAACACTGAAGCTTTCTTT. Amino acid sequence: CASSNLDRNTEAFF.

The chain carries TRBV7-2 and TRBJ2-3, with D maybe TRBD2 (6 bases). Germline CDR1 reads SGHTA; CDR2 reads FQGNSA. The V end was cut by 2 bases, the J end by 1 base, with 7 bases between. The CDR3 is made up of 14 amino acids. In nucleotides, the CDR3 is TGTGCCAGCAGCTTACAGCGGGGCACAGATACGCAGTATTTT. Its protein is CASSLQRGTDTQYF.

The V call is TRBV7-3, the J call TRBJ2-7, with TRBD1 matching 7 bases. From germline, CDR1 is SGHTA and CDR2 FQGTGA. The ends lost 0 bases at V and 5 bases at J; junction bases unmatched: 1. The length of the CDR3 is 13 residues. CDR3 nucleotide sequence: TGTGCCAGCAGCTTAACAGGGGGCGACGAGCAGTACGTC. Amino acid sequence: CASSLTGGDEQYV.

The chain uses TRBV7-9 and TRBJ1-6, with D uncertain. Trimming cost V 0 bases and J 7 bases, with 13 bases left between them. The CDR3 totals 16 residues. Germline CDR1 is SEHNR and CDR2 is FQNEAQ (reference sequence). The CDR3 reads CASSLAIPLRNSPLHF. CDR3 nucleotide sequence: TGTGCCAGCAGCTTAGCGATCCCTCTGAGAAATTCACCCCTCCACTTT. The full variable domain, with the rest looked up from reference TRBV7-9 and TRBJ1-6, is DTGVSQNPRHKITKRGQNVTFRCDPISEHNRLYWYRQTLGQGPEFLTYFQNEAQLEKSRLLSDRFSAERPKGSFSTLEIQRTEQGDSAMYLCASSLAIPLRNSPLHFGNGTRLTVT.

The chain carries TRBV11-2 and TRBJ1-4, with D uncertain. Germline V CDR1 and CDR2: SGHAT, FQNNGV. The CDR3 sequence is 13 residues long. Between the trimmed V and J ends, which lost 8 bases and 4 bases, there was a span of 11 bases. The CDR3 spells CASSRLGNEKLFF. In DNA form, the CDR3 reads TGTGCCAGCTCACGGTTAGGTAATGAAAAACTGTTTTTT.

The chain recombines TRBV11-2 with TRBJ1-2, with TRBD1 matching 7 bases. This CDR3 is built from 18 residues. Germline V CDR1 and CDR2: SGHAT, FQNNGV. The junction had 19 bases not matched to a gene; V was cut back by 5 bases and J by 4 bases. The CDR3 protein is CASSPLRDSVVLAYGYTF. CDR3 sequence (DNA): TGTGCCAGCAGCCCACTCCGGGACAGCGTGGTTCTGGCCTATGGCTACACCTTC.

This clonotype was counted a few times. V usage is TRBV5-8 and J usage is TRBJ1-2; maybe TRBD1 (5 bases). The CDR3 is made up of 15 amino acids. Germline values: CDR1 SGHTS, CDR2 YDEGEE. Trimming left V 0 bases short and J 2 bases short, with 11 bases between. CDR3: CASSLVRVANYGYTF. In DNA form, the CDR3 reads TGTGCCAGCAGCTTGGTCAGGGTAGCCAACTATGGCTACACCTTC.

This clonotype was observed a handful of times. The chain uses TRBV7-2 and TRBJ1-1, with no clear D. The CDR3 runs to 13 residues. Germline V gene sequence: CDR1 SGHTA, CDR2 FQGNSA. Trimming took 2 bases from V and 5 from J, leaving 9 bases between them. The CDR3: CASSLFRETEAFF. DNA of the CDR3: TGTGCCAGCAGCTTATTTCGTGAGACTGAAGCTTTCTTT.

This clonotype was detected only a few times. The chain employs TRBV7-9 and TRBJ1-1; D unresolved. Germline CDR1 and CDR2: SEHNR and FQNEAQ (reference sequence). The CDR3 runs 14 residues. Trimming took 3 bases from V and 8 from J, leaving 16 bases between them. For the CDR3, the DNA is TGTGCCAGCAGCTTCGAAGAGATTACTTTAGAAGCTTTCTTT. This encodes CASSFEEITLEAFF.

This clonotype has a handful of counts. V is TRBV3-1 and J is TRBJ1-2; D gene uncertain. Between the trimmed V and J ends, which lost 0 bases and 7 bases, there was a span of 15 bases. Germline CDR1 LGHDT, CDR2 YNNKEL (reference sequence). The CDR3 totals 15 residues. The CDR3 spells CASSQDWQKRSGYTF. Written as DNA, the CDR3 is TGTGCCAGCAGCCAAGATTGGCAGAAACGAAGTGGCTACACCTTC.

This clonotype has only a few counts. The gene calls are TRBV11-2 and TRBJ2-1; D is possibly TRBD1 (5 bases). Trimming pared 6 bases from V and 10 bases from J, leaving 19 bases between. The CDR3 runs 14 residues. CDR1 is SGHAT, CDR2 FQNNGV, per germline. CDR3 in amino acids: CASRPPGRAGEQFF. Written as DNA, the CDR3 is TGTGCCAGCAGACCGCCCGGGCGCGCAGGGGAGCAGTTCTTC.

This clonotype was seen ten or more times. The chain has TRBV12-3 or TRBV12-4 and TRBJ1-1, with D maybe TRBD1 (5 bases). V dropped 8 bases and J dropped 4 bases, with 14 bases sitting between them. There are 13 residues in the CDR3. The chain's CDR3 is CASSPLGGTEAFF. In DNA form, the CDR3 reads TGTGCCAGCTCACCCTTGGGGGGCACTGAAGCTTTCTTT.

Ten or more counts support this clonotype. The rearrangement uses TRBV9 and TRBJ2-7; 10 bases line up with TRBD1. V lost 0 bases, J lost 3 bases, and 3 bases stayed unmatched. Looked up from germline, CDR1 is SGDLS and CDR2 is YYNGEE. The CDR3 spans 15 residues. Here the CDR3 DNA reads TGTGCCAGCAGCGTAGGAGGACAGGGGGACTACGAGCAGTACTTC. It translates to CASSVGGQGDYEQYF.

J is TRBJ2-7 and V is TRBV6-2 or TRBV6-3; a possible D gene is TRBD1 (5 bases). Germline loops: CDR1 MNHEY, CDR2 SVGEGT. Trimming pared 8 bases from V and 4 bases from J, leaving 12 bases between. There are 12 residues in the CDR3. CDR3 residues: CASRPRVYEQYF. The DNA of the CDR3 is TGTGCCAGCCGACCCAGGGTTTACGAGCAGTACTTC.

This sequence joins TRBV7-3 and TRBJ2-3, with D perhaps being TRBD1 or TRBD2 (6 bases each). The CDR3 sequence is 13 residues long. Trimming took 5 bases from V and 5 from J, leaving 11 bases between them. In germline, CDR1 is SGHTA, CDR2 FQGTGA. The CDR3 DNA sequence: TGTGCCAGCAGCCAGGGGAGGCAAGATACGCAGTATTTT. Translation: CASSQGRQDTQYF.

This clonotype was recorded a few times. This chain joins TRBV5-1 and TRBJ2-7; TRBD1 aligns across 9 bases. The CDR3 totals 14 residues. The V gene end was trimmed by 3 bases and the J gene end by 6 bases; junction bases not matched to a gene: 7. Germline CDR1 reads SGHRS; CDR2 reads YFSETQ. The DNA for the CDR3 is TGCGCCAGCAGCTCCGGGACAGGGTTTGGCGAGCAGTACGTC. This sequence encodes CASSSGTGFGEQYV.

The CDR3 region is CASRPGLAGYNEQFF. CDR3 nucleotides: TGTGCCAGCAGGCCGGGACTAGCGGGGTACAATGAGCAGTTCTTC. V usage is TRBV12-3 or TRBV12-4 and J usage is TRBJ2-1; 13 bases agree with TRBD2. The CDR3 is made up of 15 amino acids. V shed 6 bases, J shed 4 bases, and the junction held 3 bases outside the gene matches.

The J gene is TRBJ2-2, the V gene TRBV12-3 or TRBV12-4, with TRBD1 matching over 7 bases. V lost 6 bases, J lost 6 bases, and 10 bases stayed unmatched. CDR3 length: 15 amino acids. CDR3 in amino acids: CASRAVGTAPGELFF. CDR3 sequence (DNA): TGTGCCAGCAGGGCTGTCGGGACAGCGCCCGGGGAGCTGTTTTTT.

This clonotype came up many times. The chain is built from TRBV5-1 and TRBJ2-7; D possibly corresponds to TRBD1 (5 bases). The CDR3 loop spans 12 amino acids. The germline V gene encodes CDR1 SGHRS and CDR2 YFSETQ. The ends were cut back, 4 bases at V and 6 bases at J, with 11 bases in the middle. Written as DNA, the CDR3 is TGCGCCAGCAGCGGCTCAGGGCCCGAGCAGTACTTC. Its protein is CASSGSGPEQYF.

This clonotype was recorded at least ten times. This sequence joins TRBV6-2 or TRBV6-3 and TRBJ2-7; possible D gene TRBD1, 6 bases. Trimming shortened V by 6 bases and J by 5 bases, and 8 bases separated the two germline ends. The V gene's germline CDR1 is MNHEY and CDR2 SVGEGT. The CDR3 loop spans 11 amino acids. The CDR3 DNA is TGTGCCAGCAGGAGGGGGAACGAGCAGTACTTC. Amino acids: CASRRGNEQYF.

This clonotype was seen a few times. V gene TRBV6-1 combines with J gene TRBJ1-3; 7 bases agree with TRBD1. This CDR3 region has 15 residues. V shed 2 bases and J 3 bases; nucleotides not matched to a gene: 4. Germline CDR1 and CDR2: MNHNS and SASEGT. The CDR3, as DNA: TGTGCCAGCAGTGAATGGGACAGAAGTGGAAACACCATATATTTT. This translates into CASSEWDRSGNTIYF.

This clonotype was counted at least ten times. The V gene is TRBV12-3 or TRBV12-4, the J gene TRBJ2-5; a possible D gene is TRBD2 (5 bases). This CDR3 is 14 amino acids long. Trimming pared 2 bases from V and 5 bases from J, leaving 12 bases between. The CDR3 loop is CASSLRRGWETQYF. The CDR3 coding sequence is TGTGCCAGCAGTTTACGCCGGGGTTGGGAGACCCAGTACTTC.

This clonotype occurred a few times. The rearrangement joins TRBV4-1 to TRBJ2-3; perhaps TRBD2 as D (6 bases). The ends were cut back, 5 bases at V and 2 bases at J, with 11 bases in the middle. The CDR3 has 14 residues. CDR1 is MGHRA, CDR2 YSYEKL, per germline. The CDR3 loop reads CASSWGLITDTQYF. The CDR3 DNA reads TGCGCCAGCAGCTGGGGACTCATCACAGATACGCAGTATTTT.

Here the CDR3 DNA reads TGTGCCAGCAGCTTCCACCTAGGGGGCGACTACGAGCAGTACTTC. This codes for CASSFHLGGDYEQYF. The chain couples TRBV7-2 to TRBJ2-7; 7 nucleotides align to TRBD1. Losses at the gene ends were 3 bases for V and 3 bases for J; bases not matched to a gene: 8. This CDR3 region has 15 residues. Germline V gene lookup returns CDR1 SGHTA and CDR2 FQGNSA.

The rearrangement joins TRBV4-3 to TRBJ1-2, with D possibly TRBD1 on 6 matching bases. Germline V gene data show CDR1 as LGHNA and CDR2 as YSLEER. This CDR3 region has 13 residues. V lost 3 bases and J 5 bases, leaving 10 bases between the germline ends. The CDR3 spells CASSHTTGYGYTF. CDR3 in DNA: TGCGCCAGCAGCCACACCACAGGGTATGGCTACACCTTC.

This clonotype was observed at least ten times. This chain connects TRBV7-9 to TRBJ2-5; no definite D call. This CDR3 comprises 13 residues. V was pared by 5 bases and J by 5 bases, with 12 bases between. Germline values: CDR1 SEHNR, CDR2 FQNEAQ (reference sequence). The CDR3 DNA follows: TGTGCCAGCAGCCCGGATATAGAGGAGACCCAGTACTTC. As protein: CASSPDIEETQYF.